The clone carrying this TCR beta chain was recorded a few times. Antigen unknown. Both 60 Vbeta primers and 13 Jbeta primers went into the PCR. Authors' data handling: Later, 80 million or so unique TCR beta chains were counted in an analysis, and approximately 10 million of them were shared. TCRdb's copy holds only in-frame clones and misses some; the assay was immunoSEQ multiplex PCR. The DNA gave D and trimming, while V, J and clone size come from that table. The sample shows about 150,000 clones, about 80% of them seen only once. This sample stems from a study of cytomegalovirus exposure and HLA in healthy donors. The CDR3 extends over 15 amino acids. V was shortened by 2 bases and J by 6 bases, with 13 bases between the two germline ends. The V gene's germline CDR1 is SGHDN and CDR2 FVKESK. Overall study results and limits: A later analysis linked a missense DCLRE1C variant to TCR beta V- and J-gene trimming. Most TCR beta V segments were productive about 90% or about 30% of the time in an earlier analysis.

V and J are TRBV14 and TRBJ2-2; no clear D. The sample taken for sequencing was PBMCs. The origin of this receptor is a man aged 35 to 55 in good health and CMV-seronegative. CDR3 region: CASSQNPGRSGELFF. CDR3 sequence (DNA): TGTGCCAGCAGCCAAAACCCTGGCAGGTCCGGGGAGCTGTTTTTT.